The sequence of this TCR beta chain was determined in a study of early T cells in non-severe SARS-CoV-2 infection. Study details: With bulk RNA from unsorted whole blood as input, sequencing yielded unpaired chains.

TCRdb processed the 5' RACE reads anew with MiXCR; each CDR3 protein has one entry. The sample shows over 30,000 distinct CDR3 sequences, 5.5% to 7.5% of them seen only once. Germline loops: CDR1 SEHNR, CDR2 FQNEAQ (reference sequence). This CDR3 has 15 residues. The ends lost 6 bases at V and 6 bases at J; junction bases unmatched: 10. This clonotype was seen more than once but under ten times. This TCR was recovered from an adult who was a healthcare worker with PCR-confirmed SARS-CoV-2 infection or an uninfected control (not recorded which). Sequences were obtained from whole blood. The chain recombines TRBV7-9 with TRBJ2-2; TRBD1 aligns across 7 bases. CDR3 in amino acids: CASRQHRGSPGELFF. CDR3 nucleotides: TGTGCCAGCAGACAACACAGGGGAAGCCCCGGGGAGCTGTTTTTT.